The 8 T cell receptor beta chains below were found in one sample sequenced in a study of blood T cell repertoires in COVID-19. TCRdb's table, derived via immunoSEQ multiplex PCR, lists solely in-frame clones and lacks some. The table lists about 35,000 clones, about 90% of them singletons, with around 40% in the top ten. The material sequenced was peripheral blood. Receptors originate from a human donor in a cohort sampled during active COVID-19.

Only a few counts were recorded for this clone. The chain is built from TRBV6-6 and TRBJ1-1; 7 positions agree with TRBD1. This CDR3 has 14 amino acids. From germline, CDR1 is MNHNY and CDR2 SVGAGI (reference sequence). V gave up 5 bases and J gave up 10 bases; unmatched junction bases: 13. The CDR3 bases are TGTGCCAGCAGTACCCAGGGGGGCGACCTGGGAGCTTTCTTT. Amino acid sequence: CASSTQGGDLGAFF.

The rearrangement links TRBV10-3 to TRBJ2-5; maybe TRBD1 (6 bases). V gave up 6 bases and J gave up 9 bases, with 23 bases separating them. Germline V gene sequence: CDR1 ENHRY, CDR2 SYGVKD. CDR3 size: 15 residues. The chain's CDR3 is CAIRERQDKRMAQYF. In nucleotides, the CDR3 is TGTGCCATCAGGGAGAGACAGGACAAGAGAATGGCCCAGTACTTC.

The J gene is TRBJ2-3, the V gene TRBV21-1; the listed D gene, TRBD2, was not tested against the DNA. TRBV21-1 is recorded as a pseudogene. This CDR3 has 16 residues. CDR3 amino acids: CASSKGASGDTDTQYF. The CDR3 nucleotides are TGTGCCAGCAGCAAAGGTGCTAGCGGGGACACAGATACGCAGTATTTT.

The chain is built from TRBV9 and TRBJ1-1; maybe TRBD1 (5 bases). Trimming cost V 3 bases and J 0 bases, with 12 bases left between them. Germline lookup yields CDR1 SGDLS and CDR2 YYNGEE. This CDR3 comprises 15 residues. The CDR3 sequence: CASSARQNLNTEAFF. In DNA, the CDR3 is TGTGCCAGCAGCGCCCGACAGAACTTGAACACTGAAGCTTTCTTT. Complete variable domain (other parts from reference TRBV9 and TRBJ1-1): DSGVTQTPKHLITATGQRVTLRCSPRSGDLSVYWYQQSLDQGLQFLIQYYNGEERAKGNILERFSAQQFPDLHSELNLSSLELGDSALYFCASSARQNLNTEAFFGQGTRLTVV.

The V gene is TRBV5-1, the J gene TRBJ2-3, with TRBD1 identical over 7 bases. The CDR3 is made up of 15 amino acids. Germline V lookup: CDR1 SGHRS, CDR2 YFSETQ. Trimming cost V 3 bases and J 0 bases; bases outside gene matches: 4. The CDR3 spells CASSSTGDSTDTQYF. For the CDR3, the DNA is TGCGCCAGCAGCTCCACAGGGGATAGCACAGATACGCAGTATTTT.

This chain joins TRBV6-5 and TRBJ1-3; tentatively, D is TRBD1 (6 bases). The ends were cut back, 6 bases at V and 4 bases at J, with 13 bases in the middle. This CDR3 has 14 amino acids. Germline V lookup: CDR1 MNHEY, CDR2 SVGAGI. CDR3 residues: CASRSPGQGNTIYF. CDR3 sequence (DNA): TGTGCCAGCAGATCCCCTGGACAGGGAAACACCATATATTTT.

This chain connects TRBV7-2 to TRBJ1-1; 9 bases are a match to TRBD1. Germline V gives CDR1 SGHTA, CDR2 FQGNSA. The V gene end was trimmed by 5 bases and the J gene end by 6 bases; junction bases not matched to a gene: 10. This CDR3 spans 15 amino acids. The CDR3, as DNA: TGTGCCAGCAGCCTAGGGGGGACAGGGAGAGCTGAAGCTTTCTTT. Its protein is CASSLGGTGRAEAFF.

This chain uses TRBV10-3 with TRBJ1-3; D possibly corresponds to TRBD1 (5 bases). Per germline, CDR1 ENHRY and CDR2 SYGVKD. Trimming removed 2 bases at V and 7 bases at J, with 18 bases between. The CDR3 contains 16 residues. CDR3 in DNA: TGTGCCATCAGTGAGCCTGGGGGAGCGGGTTCGAACACCATATATTTT. It is translated as CAISEPGGAGSNTIYF.